This entry lists 10 T cell receptor beta chains sequenced from one sample in a study of OX40 agonist ivuxolimab in advanced cancers. The table came from immunoSEQ multiplex PCR; TCRdb's copy has only in-frame clones and leaves some out. This sample yields more than 35,000 clones, of which about 74% are seen a single time; roughly an eighth belongs to the top ten. The sample here was CD4+ or CD8+ T cells sorted from blood, taken in a trial of the OX40 agonist ivuxolimab. These receptors were taken from an adult with an advanced solid tumor such as melanoma, head and neck, liver or kidney cancer.

V gene TRBV19 combines with J gene TRBJ1-1, with 8 bases identical to TRBD1. After removal of 5 bases from V and 3 bases from J, the junction contained 5 bases not matched to a gene. Germline loops: CDR1 LNHDA, CDR2 SQIVND (reference sequence). This CDR3 region has 14 residues. The CDR3, as DNA: TGTGCCAGTAGTGCCAGGGGGCTGGACACTGAAGCTTTCTTT. Protein sequence: CASSARGLDTEAFF.

The rearrangement joins TRBV28 to TRBJ2-2; 11 nucleotides agree with TRBD1. CDR1 and CDR2 from the germline V gene are MDHEN and SYDVKM. With 8 bases clipped from V and 4 bases from J, the junction kept 3 bases outside the gene matches. This CDR3 has 14 residues. CDR3: CASGTGGFTGELFF. DNA of the CDR3: TGTGCCAGCGGGACAGGGGGGTTCACCGGGGAGCTGTTTTTT.

The rearrangement links TRBV2 to TRBJ2-6, with 8 positions matching TRBD1. Germline CDR1 reads SNHLY; CDR2 reads FYNNEI. This CDR3 spans 15 amino acids. Trimming removed 9 bases from V and 0 bases from J; junction bases left unmatched: 4. CDR3 sequence (DNA): TGTGCCAGTAGGACAGGGCACTCTGGGGCCAACGTCCTGACTTTC. Translating gives CASRTGHSGANVLTF.

This clone came up once. The genes are TRBV19 and TRBJ2-7; possibly TRBD1 for D (6 bases). Germline V lookup: CDR1 LNHDA, CDR2 SQIVND (reference sequence). This CDR3 has 14 residues. Trimming stripped 2 bases from V and 2 bases from J, with 10 bases between. CDR3 sequence (DNA): TGTGCCAGTAGTATATCAGGGGTGGCCTACGAGCAGTACTTC. Translated: CASSISGVAYEQYF.

This clone has just a few counts. The chain carries TRBV11-3 and TRBJ2-1, with 10 bases matching TRBD1. The CDR3 totals 15 residues. V shed 5 bases and J 4 bases; nucleotides not matched to a gene: 5. In germline, CDR1 is SGHNT, CDR2 YENEEA. CDR3 loop: CASSPGTGEYNEQFF. The CDR3 DNA reads as TGTGCCAGCAGCCCCGGGACAGGGGAATACAATGAGCAGTTCTTC.

The chain joins TRBV7-8 to TRBJ2-5; no firm D call. Germline CDR1 is SGHVS and CDR2 is FQNEAQ. The ends were cut back, 0 bases at V and 5 bases at J, with 7 bases in the middle. The CDR3 is made up of 13 amino acids. CDR3 protein: CASSLAGRETQYF. The CDR3 DNA reads as TGTGCCAGCAGCTTAGCGGGCAGGGAGACCCAGTACTTC.

The J gene is TRBJ1-2, the V gene TRBV11-2, with 7 positions matching TRBD1. The germline V gene has CDR1 SGHAT and CDR2 FQNNGV. The V segment lost 0 bases and the J segment 9 bases; nucleotides outside the gene matches: 10. The CDR3 is made up of 15 amino acids. CDR3 loop: CASSLDRQGLISYTF. As DNA, the CDR3 is TGTGCCAGCAGCTTAGATCGACAGGGACTGATCAGCTACACCTTC. Looking up the rest from reference TRBV11-2 and TRBJ1-2 gives the full variable domain: EAGVAQSPRYKIIEKRQSVAFWCNPISGHATLYWYQQILGQGPKLLIQFQNNGVVDDSQLPKDRFSAERLKGVDSTLKIQPAKLEDSAVYLCASSLDRQGLISYTFGSGTRLTVV.

The V gene is TRBV5-6, the J gene TRBJ2-3; 13 bases map to TRBD2. Germline values: CDR1 SGHDT, CDR2 YYEEEE. The CDR3 covers 17 residues. V lost 3 bases to trimming and J lost 0 bases; unmatched junction nucleotides: 4. The CDR3 nucleotides read TGTGCCAGCAGCTCGCCGGGACTAGCGGGGAGCACAGATACGCAGTATTTT. Its protein is CASSSPGLAGSTDTQYF. The whole variable domain, remainder taken from reference TRBV5-6 and TRBJ2-3, is DAGVTQSPTHLIKTRGQQVTLRCSPKSGHDTVSWYQQALGQGPQFIFQYYEEEERQRGNFPDRFSGHQFPNYSSELNVNALLLGDSALYLCASSSPGLAGSTDTQYFGPGTRLTVL.

CDR3 nucleotide sequence: TGTGCCAGCAGTGAGTCGACAGGGGGCATTAACTATGGCTACACCTTC. It yields the protein CASSESTGGINYGYTF. The chain is built from TRBV6-1 and TRBJ1-2, with 10 bases matching TRBD1. The V and J ends lost 3 bases and 1 base, in that order; junction bases with no gene match: 5. Germline CDR1 reads MNHNS; CDR2 reads SASEGT. The CDR3 extends over 16 amino acids.

The chain carries TRBV30 and TRBJ1-1; a weak D match, TRBD1 (5 bases). The germline V gene encodes CDR1 GTSNPN and CDR2 SVGIG (reference sequence). Trimming removed 4 bases at V and 1 base at J, with 7 bases between. There are 12 residues in the CDR3. CDR3 region: CAWMGTNTEAFF. The CDR3 DNA is TGTGCCTGGATGGGGACGAACACTGAAGCTTTCTTT.